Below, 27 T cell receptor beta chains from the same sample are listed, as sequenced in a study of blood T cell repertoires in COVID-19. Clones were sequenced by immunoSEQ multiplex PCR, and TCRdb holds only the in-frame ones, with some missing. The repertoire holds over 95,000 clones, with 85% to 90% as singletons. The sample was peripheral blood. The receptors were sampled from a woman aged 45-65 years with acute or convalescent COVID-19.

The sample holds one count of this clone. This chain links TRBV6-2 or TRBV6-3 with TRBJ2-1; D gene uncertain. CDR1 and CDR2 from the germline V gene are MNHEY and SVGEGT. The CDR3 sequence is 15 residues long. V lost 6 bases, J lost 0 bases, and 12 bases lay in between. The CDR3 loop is CASSPVVFSYNEQFF. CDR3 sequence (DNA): TGTGCCAGCAGCCCTGTAGTATTCTCCTACAATGAGCAGTTCTTC.

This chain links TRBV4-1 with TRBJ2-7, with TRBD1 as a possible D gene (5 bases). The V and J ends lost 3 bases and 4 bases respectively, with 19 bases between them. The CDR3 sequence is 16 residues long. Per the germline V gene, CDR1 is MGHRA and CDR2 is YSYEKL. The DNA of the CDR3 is TGCGCCAGCAGCCATCCGCCCCGTAAGGGGTTGTACGAGCAGTACTTC. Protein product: CASSHPPRKGLYEQYF.

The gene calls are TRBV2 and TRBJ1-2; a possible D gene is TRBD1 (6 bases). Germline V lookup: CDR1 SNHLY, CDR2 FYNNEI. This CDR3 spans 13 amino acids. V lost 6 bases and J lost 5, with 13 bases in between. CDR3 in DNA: TGTGCCAGCAGGACAACAGGGTTTTATGGCTACACCTTC. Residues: CASRTTGFYGYTF.

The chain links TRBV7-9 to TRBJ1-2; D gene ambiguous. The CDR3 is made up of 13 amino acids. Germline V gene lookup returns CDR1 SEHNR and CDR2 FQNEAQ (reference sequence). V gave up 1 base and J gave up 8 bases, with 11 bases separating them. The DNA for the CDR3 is TGTGCCAGCAGCTTAGTTTTAGAAGAAGGCTACACCTTC. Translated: CASSLVLEEGYTF.

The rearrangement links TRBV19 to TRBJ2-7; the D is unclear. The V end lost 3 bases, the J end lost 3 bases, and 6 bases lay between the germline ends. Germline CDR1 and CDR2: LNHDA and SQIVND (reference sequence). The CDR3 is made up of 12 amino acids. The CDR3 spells CASSIPGYEQYF. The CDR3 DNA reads TGTGCCAGTAGTATCCCGGGCTACGAGCAGTACTTC.

The CDR3 is CASSLSPGTRDRGPPTYSNQPQHF. The CDR3 DNA is TGTGCCAGCAGTTTGTCACCGGGGACTCGGGACAGGGGGCCACCAACTTATAGCAATCAGCCCCAGCATTTT. The genes are TRBV27 and TRBJ1-5; 12 bases fit TRBD1. This CDR3 comprises 24 residues. Germline trimming cut 3 bases from V and 0 bases from J; bases unmatched to any gene: 24. Germline V gives CDR1 MNHEY, CDR2 SMNVEV (reference sequence).

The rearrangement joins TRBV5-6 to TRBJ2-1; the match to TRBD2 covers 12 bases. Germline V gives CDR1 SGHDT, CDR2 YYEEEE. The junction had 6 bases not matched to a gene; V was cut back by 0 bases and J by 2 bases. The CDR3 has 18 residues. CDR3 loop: CASSLGLAGEGPYNEQFF. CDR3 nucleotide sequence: TGTGCCAGCAGCTTGGGACTAGCGGGAGAGGGGCCCTACAATGAGCAGTTCTTC.

DNA of the CDR3: TGTGCCAGCAGCCTCCAGGGGCTCTACAATGAGCAGTTCTTC. Its protein product is CASSLQGLYNEQFF. The J gene is TRBJ2-1, the V gene TRBV3-1 (or the pseudogene TRBV3-2), with a tentative D call TRBD1 (6 bases). The CDR3 runs 14 residues. Germline V gene lookup returns CDR1 LGHDT and CDR2 YNNKEL (reference sequence). V lost 4 bases and J 3 bases, leaving 10 bases between the germline ends.

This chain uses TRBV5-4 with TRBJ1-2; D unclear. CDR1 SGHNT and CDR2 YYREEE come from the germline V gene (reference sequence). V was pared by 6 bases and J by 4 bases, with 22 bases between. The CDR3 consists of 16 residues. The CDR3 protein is CASTGHPREDTYGYTF. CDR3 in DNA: TGTGCCAGCACCGGCCATCCCCGGGAAGATACCTATGGCTACACCTTC.

The CDR3 sequence is CASRPSGGGGKLFF. The DNA for the CDR3 is TGTGCCAGCAGGCCCTCGGGGGGGGGAGGAAAACTGTTTTTT. V usage is TRBV6-5 and J usage is TRBJ1-4; D might be TRBD1 (5 bases). V was trimmed by 6 bases and J by 10 bases, leaving 18 bases between them. The V gene's germline CDR1 is MNHEY and CDR2 SVGAGI. The CDR3 has 14 residues.

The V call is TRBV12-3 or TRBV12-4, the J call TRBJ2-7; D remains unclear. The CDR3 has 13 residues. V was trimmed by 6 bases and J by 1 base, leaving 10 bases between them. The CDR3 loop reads CASRTIGSYEQYF. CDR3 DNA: TGTGCCAGCAGGACAATTGGGTCCTACGAGCAGTACTTC.

The CDR3 protein is CSVERGSVGEQFF. CDR3 nucleotides: TGCAGCGTTGAGAGGGGGTCGGTTGGTGAGCAGTTCTTC. The rearrangement links TRBV29-1 to TRBJ2-1; D may be TRBD1 (6 bases). Germline CDR1 reads SQVTM; CDR2 reads ANQGSEA. There are 13 residues in the CDR3. The germline V and J ends were trimmed by 3 bases and 9 bases, with 15 bases remaining between them.

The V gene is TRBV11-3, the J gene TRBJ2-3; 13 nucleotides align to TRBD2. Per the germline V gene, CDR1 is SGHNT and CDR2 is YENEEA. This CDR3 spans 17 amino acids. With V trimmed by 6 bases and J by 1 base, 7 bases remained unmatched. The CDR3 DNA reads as TGTGCCAGCAGTTGGACTAGCGGGAGCGGGGGCACAGATACGCAGTATTTT. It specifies CASSWTSGSGGTDTQYF.

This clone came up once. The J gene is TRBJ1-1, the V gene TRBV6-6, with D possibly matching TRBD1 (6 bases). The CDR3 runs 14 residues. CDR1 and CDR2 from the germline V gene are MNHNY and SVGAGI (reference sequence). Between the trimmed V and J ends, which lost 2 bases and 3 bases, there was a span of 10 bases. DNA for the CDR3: TGTGCCAGCAGTTACCGTGGACAGTACACTGAAGCTTTCTTT. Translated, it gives CASSYRGQYTEAFF.

The CDR3 region is CASLRDINSPLHF. In DNA form, the CDR3 reads TGTGCCAGCCTCCGGGACATTAATTCACCCCTCCACTTT. The chain combines TRBV6-5 with TRBJ1-6; possible D gene TRBD1, 6 bases. This CDR3 is built from 13 residues. V lost 8 bases and J 6 bases, leaving 11 bases between the germline ends. Per germline, CDR1 MNHEY and CDR2 SVGAGI.

CDR3 bases: TGTGCCAGCAGCTCCTACAGGGCGGACACTGAAGCTTTCTTT. This encodes CASSSYRADTEAFF. The chain uses TRBV9 and TRBJ1-1, with D maybe TRBD1 (6 bases). Germline V gene sequence: CDR1 SGDLS, CDR2 YYNGEE. Trimming removed 4 bases from V and 3 bases from J, with 13 bases in between. The CDR3 totals 14 residues.

The CDR3 nucleotides are TGTGCCAGCAGCTTCCAGACAGGGGGAGGTGAAAAACTGTTTTTT. It is translated as CASSFQTGGGEKLFF. The chain recombines TRBV7-9 with TRBJ1-4; 9 bases map to TRBD1. The CDR3 loop spans 15 amino acids. The V gene end was trimmed by 3 bases and the J gene end by 7 bases; junction bases not matched to a gene: 6. Per germline, CDR1 SEHNR and CDR2 FQNEAQ (reference sequence).

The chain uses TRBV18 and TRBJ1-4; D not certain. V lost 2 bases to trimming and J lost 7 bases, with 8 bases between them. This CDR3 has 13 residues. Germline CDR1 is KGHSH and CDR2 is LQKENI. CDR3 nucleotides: TGTGCCAGCTCACCAGGTGGGAGTGAAAAACTGTTTTTT. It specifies CASSPGGSEKLFF.

In DNA, the CDR3 is TGTGCCAGCAGAAGACAGAATTCCGTCTACGAGCAGTACTTC. It specifies CASRRQNSVYEQYF. J is TRBJ2-7 and V is TRBV27; a weak D match, TRBD1 (5 bases). CDR1 and CDR2 from the germline V gene are MNHEY and SMNVEV (reference sequence). Between the trimmed V and J ends, which lost 6 bases and 3 bases, there was a span of 15 bases. CDR3 length: 14 amino acids.

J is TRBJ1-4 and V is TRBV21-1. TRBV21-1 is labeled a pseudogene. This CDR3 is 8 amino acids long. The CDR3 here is CASIREDF. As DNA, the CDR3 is TGTGCCAGCATCCGTGAGGATTTT.

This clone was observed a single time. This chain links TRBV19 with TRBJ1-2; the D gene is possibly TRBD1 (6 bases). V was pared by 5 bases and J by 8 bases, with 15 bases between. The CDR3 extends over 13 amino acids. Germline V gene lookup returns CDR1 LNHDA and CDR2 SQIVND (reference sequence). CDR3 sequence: CASSPGGLGGYTF. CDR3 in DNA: TGTGCCAGTAGTCCGGGGGGGCTGGGAGGCTACACCTTC.

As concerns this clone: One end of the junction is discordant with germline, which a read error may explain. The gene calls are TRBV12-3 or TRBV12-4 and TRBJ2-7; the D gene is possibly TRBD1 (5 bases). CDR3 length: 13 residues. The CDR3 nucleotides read TGTGCCAGCAGTTTATGGGGCTCCAACGAGCAGTACTTC. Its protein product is CASSLWGSNEQYF.

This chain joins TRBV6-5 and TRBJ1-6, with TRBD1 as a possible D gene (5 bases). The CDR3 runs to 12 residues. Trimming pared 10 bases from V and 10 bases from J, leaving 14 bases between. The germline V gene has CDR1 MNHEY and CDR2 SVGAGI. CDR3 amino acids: CATQGVGSPLHF. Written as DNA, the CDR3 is TGTGCCACCCAGGGCGTGGGATCACCCCTCCACTTT.

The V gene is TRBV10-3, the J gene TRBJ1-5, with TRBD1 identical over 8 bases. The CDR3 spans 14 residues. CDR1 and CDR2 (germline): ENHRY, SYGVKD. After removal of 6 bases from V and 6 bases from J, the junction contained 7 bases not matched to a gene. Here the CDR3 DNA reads TGTGCCATCAGCCGGACAGGGCAAGGTCAGCCCCAGCATTTT. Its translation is CAISRTGQGQPQHF.

The CDR3 loop is CSVERLAGSYEQYF. The CDR3 coding sequence is TGCAGCGTTGAACGTCTAGCCGGGTCCTACGAGCAGTACTTC. This chain connects TRBV29-1 to TRBJ2-7; a possible D gene is TRBD2 (5 bases). This CDR3 spans 14 amino acids. Trimming stripped 2 bases from V and 1 base from J, with 12 bases between. Germline V gene lookup returns CDR1 SQVTM and CDR2 ANQGSEA.

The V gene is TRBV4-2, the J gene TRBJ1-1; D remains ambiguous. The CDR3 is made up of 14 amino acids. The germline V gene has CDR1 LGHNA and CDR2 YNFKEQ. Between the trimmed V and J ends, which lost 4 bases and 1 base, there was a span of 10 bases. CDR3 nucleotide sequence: TGTGCCAGCAGCCGAACTACATCGAACACTGAAGCTTTCTTT. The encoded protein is CASSRTTSNTEAFF.

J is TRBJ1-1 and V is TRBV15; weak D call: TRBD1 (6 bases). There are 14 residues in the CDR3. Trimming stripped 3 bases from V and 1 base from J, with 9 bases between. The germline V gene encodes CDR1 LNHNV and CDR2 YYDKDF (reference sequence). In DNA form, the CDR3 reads TGTGCCACCAGCAGTGGACAGTGGAACACTGAAGCTTTCTTT. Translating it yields CATSSGQWNTEAFF. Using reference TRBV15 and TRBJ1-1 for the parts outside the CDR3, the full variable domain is DAMVIQNPRYQVTQFGKPVTLSCSQTLNHNVMYWYQQKSSQAPKLLFHYYDKDFNNEADTPDNFQSRRPNTSFCFLDIRSPGLGDTAMYLCATSSGQWNTEAFFGQGTRLTVV.